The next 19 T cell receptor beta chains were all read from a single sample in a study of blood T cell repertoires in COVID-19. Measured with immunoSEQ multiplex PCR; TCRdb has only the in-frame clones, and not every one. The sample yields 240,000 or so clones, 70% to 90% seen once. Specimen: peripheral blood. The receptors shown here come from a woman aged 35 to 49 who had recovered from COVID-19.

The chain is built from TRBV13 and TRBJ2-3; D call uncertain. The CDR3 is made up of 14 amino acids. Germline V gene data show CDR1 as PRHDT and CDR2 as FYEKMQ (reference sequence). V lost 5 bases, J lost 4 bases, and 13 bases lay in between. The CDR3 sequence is CASSPRSFADTQYF. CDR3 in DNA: TGTGCCAGCAGCCCCAGGTCCTTTGCAGATACGCAGTATTTT.

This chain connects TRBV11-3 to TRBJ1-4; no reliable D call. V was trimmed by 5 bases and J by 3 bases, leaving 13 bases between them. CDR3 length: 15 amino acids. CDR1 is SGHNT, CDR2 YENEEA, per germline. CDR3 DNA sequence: TGTGCCAGCAGCAAAGGGTGGAGGGCTAATGAAAAACTGTTTTTT. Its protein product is CASSKGWRANEKLFF.

CDR3 coding DNA: TGTGCCAGTAGTATGGGGCCAGTTATGGGGGAGCAGTACTTC. Its protein is CASSMGPVMGEQYF. The V call is TRBV19, the J call TRBJ2-7; the D gene is possibly TRBD1 (5 bases). The CDR3 runs 14 residues. Germline V lookup: CDR1 LNHDA, CDR2 SQIVND (reference sequence). Deletions cut 3 bases from V and 7 bases from J, with 16 bases between. Supplemented by reference TRBV19 and TRBJ2-7, the full variable domain reads DGGITQSPKYLFRKEGQNVTLSCEQNLNHDAMYWYRQDPGQGLRLIYYSQIVNDFQKGDIAEGYSVSREKKESFPLTVTSAQKNPTAFYLCASSMGPVMGEQYFGPGTRLTVT.

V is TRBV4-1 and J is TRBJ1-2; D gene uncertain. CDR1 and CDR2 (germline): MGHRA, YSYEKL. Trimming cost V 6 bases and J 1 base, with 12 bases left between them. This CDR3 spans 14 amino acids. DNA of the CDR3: TGCGCCAGCAGTTGGTCGGAGGATAACTATGGCTACACCTTC. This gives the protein CASSWSEDNYGYTF.

CDR3 in DNA: TGTGCCAGCAGCCCCCGGACAGGTCCTAACTATGGCTACACCTTC. This encodes CASSPRTGPNYGYTF. This chain links TRBV7-6 with TRBJ1-2; TRBD1 matches 7 bases. Germline CDR1 SGHVS, CDR2 FNYEAQ. Unmatched junction bases numbered 6, after V lost 5 bases and J lost 0 bases. The CDR3 contains 15 residues.

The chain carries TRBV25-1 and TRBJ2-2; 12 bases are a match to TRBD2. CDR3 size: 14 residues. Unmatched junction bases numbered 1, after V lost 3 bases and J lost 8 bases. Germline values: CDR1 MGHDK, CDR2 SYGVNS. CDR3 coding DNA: TGTGCCAGCAGTGATCTAGCGGGAGGGGGGGAGCTGTTTTTT. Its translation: CASSDLAGGGELFF. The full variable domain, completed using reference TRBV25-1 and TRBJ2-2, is EADIYQTPRYLVIGTGKKITLECSQTMGHDKMYWYQQDPGMELHLIHYSYGVNSTEKGDLSSESTVSRIRTEHFPLTLESARPSHTSQYLCASSDLAGGGELFFGEGSRLTVL.

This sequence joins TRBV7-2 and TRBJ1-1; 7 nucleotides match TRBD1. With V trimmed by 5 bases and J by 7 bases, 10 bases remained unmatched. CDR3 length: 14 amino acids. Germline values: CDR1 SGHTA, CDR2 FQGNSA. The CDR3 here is CASSTQGVGGEAFF. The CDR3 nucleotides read TGTGCCAGCAGCACCCAGGGGGTTGGCGGTGAAGCTTTCTTT.

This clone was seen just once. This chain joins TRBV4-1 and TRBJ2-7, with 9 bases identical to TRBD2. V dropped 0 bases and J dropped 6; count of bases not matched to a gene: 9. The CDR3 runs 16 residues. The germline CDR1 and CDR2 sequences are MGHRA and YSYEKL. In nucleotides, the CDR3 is TGCGCCAGCAGCCAAGATTCGCCTAGCGGGAAGTCCGAGCAGTACGTC. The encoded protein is CASSQDSPSGKSEQYV.

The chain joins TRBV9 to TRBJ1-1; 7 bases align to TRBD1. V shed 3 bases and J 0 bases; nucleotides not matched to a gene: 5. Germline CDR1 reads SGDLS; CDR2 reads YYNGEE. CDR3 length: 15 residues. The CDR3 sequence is CASSGTGSMNTEAFF. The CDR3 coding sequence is TGTGCCAGCAGCGGGACAGGCTCCATGAACACTGAAGCTTTCTTT.

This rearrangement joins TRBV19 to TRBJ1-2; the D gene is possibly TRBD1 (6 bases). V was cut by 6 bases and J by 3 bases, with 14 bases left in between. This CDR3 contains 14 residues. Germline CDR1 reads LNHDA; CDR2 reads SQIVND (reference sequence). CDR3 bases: TGTGCCAGTAGCCCCCGGGGGGCTTACTATGGCTACACCTTC. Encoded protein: CASSPRGAYYGYTF.

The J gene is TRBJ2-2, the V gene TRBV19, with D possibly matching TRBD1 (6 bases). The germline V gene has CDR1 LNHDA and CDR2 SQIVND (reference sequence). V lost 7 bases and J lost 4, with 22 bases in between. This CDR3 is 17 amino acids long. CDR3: CASTQSKQGVGTGELFF. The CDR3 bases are TGTGCCAGTACCCAATCGAAACAGGGAGTGGGCACCGGGGAGCTGTTTTTT.

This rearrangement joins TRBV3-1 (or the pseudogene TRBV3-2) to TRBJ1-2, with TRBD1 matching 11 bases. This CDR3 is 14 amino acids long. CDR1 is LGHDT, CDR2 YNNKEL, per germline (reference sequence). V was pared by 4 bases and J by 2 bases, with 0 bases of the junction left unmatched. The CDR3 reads CASSRDRGNYGYTF. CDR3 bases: TGTGCCAGCAGCCGGGACAGGGGGAACTATGGCTACACCTTC.

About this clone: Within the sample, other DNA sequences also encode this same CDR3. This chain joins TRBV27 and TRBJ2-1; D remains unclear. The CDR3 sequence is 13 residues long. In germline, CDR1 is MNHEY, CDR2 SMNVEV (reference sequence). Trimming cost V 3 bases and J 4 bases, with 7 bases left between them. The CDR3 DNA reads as TGTGCCAGCAGTTTGGGCAGGTACAATGAGCAGTTCTTC. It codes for CASSLGRYNEQFF.

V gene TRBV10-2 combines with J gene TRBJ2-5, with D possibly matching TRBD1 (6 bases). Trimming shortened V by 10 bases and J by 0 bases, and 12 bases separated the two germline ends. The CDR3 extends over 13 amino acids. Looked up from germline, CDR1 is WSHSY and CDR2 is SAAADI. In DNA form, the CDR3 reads TGCGCCACCCACGACAGGTACCAAGAGACCCAGTACTTC. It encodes CATHDRYQETQYF.

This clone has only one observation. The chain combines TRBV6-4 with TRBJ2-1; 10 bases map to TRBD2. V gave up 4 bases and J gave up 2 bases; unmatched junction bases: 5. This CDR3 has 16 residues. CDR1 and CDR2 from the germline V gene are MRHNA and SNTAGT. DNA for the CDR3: TGTGCCAGCAGTGGGTCTAGCGGGGGCCCCTACAATGAGCAGTTCTTC. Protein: CASSGSSGGPYNEQFF.

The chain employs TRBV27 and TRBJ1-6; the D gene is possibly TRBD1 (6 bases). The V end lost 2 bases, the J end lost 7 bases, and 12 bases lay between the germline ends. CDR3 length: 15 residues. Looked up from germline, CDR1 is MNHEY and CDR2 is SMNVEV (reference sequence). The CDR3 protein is CASSLGPGVNSPLHF. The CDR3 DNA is TGTGCCAGCAGTTTAGGTCCAGGGGTGAATTCACCCCTCCACTTT.

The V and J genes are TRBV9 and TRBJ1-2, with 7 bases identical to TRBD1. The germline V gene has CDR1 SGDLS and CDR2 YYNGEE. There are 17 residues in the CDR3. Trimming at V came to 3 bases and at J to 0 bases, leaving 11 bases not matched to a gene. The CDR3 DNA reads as TGTGCCAGCAGCGCCCCAAGGGACAGCCGAGCTAACTATGGCTACACCTTC. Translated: CASSAPRDSRANYGYTF.

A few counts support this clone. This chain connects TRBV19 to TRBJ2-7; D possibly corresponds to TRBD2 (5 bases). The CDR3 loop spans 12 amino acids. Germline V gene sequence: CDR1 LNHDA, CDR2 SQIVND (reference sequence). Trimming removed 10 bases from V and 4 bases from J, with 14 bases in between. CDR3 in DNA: TGTGCCACAGGCCCGCCGGGGTACGAGCAGTACTTC. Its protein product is CATGPPGYEQYF.

The CDR3 is CASSQGGGTPPEQYV. CDR3 DNA sequence: TGTGCCAGCAGCCAAGGGGGGGGGACCCCTCCGGAGCAGTACGTC. The chain combines TRBV3-1 (or the pseudogene TRBV3-2) with TRBJ2-7; TRBD2 agrees at 7 bases. Germline loops: CDR1 LGHDT, CDR2 YNNKEL (reference sequence). Losses at the gene ends were 1 base for V and 7 bases for J; bases not matched to a gene: 10. There are 15 residues in the CDR3.